These 2 T cell receptor beta chains were all obtained from the same sample, sequenced in a study of post-analysis software for immune sequencing data. Unique molecular identifiers were present in the TCR beta cDNA libraries. TCRdb processed the PCR reads anew with MiXCR; each CDR3 protein has one entry. Of approximately 400,000 distinct CDR3 sequences in the sample, approximately 33% were seen once. Findings and limits, study-wide: About 5 TRBV segments appeared more often in patients than in controls, and TRBV5-6, TRBV5-1 and TRBV20-1 were among these.

No antigen has been assigned to these receptors. The sequenced material came from blood. These TCRs come from a girl aged 10 to 17 with multiple sclerosis.

This clonotype showed up just a few times. The V gene is TRBV28, the J gene TRBJ2-7, with 10 bases fitting TRBD1. Germline-derived CDR1 and CDR2 are MDHEN and SYDVKM. The length of the CDR3 is 15 residues. V gave up 6 bases and J gave up 4 bases; unmatched junction bases: 9. CDR3 DNA sequence: TGTGCCAGCAGGTTGACGTGGGACAGGGGTTACGAGCAGTACTTC. The encoded protein is CASRLTWDRGYEQYF.

This clonotype was counted between two and nine times. The CDR3 loop is CSARTTTPQETQYF. CDR3 nucleotide sequence: TGCAGTGCTAGAACGACAACACCCCAAGAGACCCAGTACTTC. The rearrangement uses TRBV20-1 and TRBJ2-5; D gene unclear. The CDR3 consists of 14 residues. V lost 2 bases and J 1 base, leaving 11 bases between the germline ends. The germline V gene has CDR1 DFQATT and CDR2 SNEGSKA (reference sequence).